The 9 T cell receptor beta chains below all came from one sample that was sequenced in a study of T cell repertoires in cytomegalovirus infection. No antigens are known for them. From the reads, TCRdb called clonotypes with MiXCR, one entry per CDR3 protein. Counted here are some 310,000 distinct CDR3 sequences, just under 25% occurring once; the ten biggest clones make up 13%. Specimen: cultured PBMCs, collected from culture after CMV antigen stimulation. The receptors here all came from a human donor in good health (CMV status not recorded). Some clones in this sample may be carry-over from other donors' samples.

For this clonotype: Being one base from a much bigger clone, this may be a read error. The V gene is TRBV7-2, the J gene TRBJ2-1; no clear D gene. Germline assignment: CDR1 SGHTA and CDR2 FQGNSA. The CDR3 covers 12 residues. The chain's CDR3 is CASSMPSAPPGF. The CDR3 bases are TGTGCCAGCAGCATGCCTTCTGCCCCACCTGGTTTC.

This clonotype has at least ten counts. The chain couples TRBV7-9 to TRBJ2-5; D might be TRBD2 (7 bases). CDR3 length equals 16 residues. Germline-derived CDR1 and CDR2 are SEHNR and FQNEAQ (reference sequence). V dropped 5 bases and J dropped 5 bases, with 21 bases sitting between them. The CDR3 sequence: CASSPGTTTSQETQYF. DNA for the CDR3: TGTGCCAGCAGCCCAGGGACAACGACTAGCCAGGAGACCCAGTACTTC.

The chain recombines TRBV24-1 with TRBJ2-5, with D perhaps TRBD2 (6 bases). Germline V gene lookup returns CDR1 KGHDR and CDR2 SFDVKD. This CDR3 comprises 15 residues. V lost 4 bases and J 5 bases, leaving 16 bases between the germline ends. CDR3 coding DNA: TGTGCCACCAGTGACCCGACGGGGGTCGGGGAGACCCAGTACTTC. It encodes CATSDPTGVGETQYF.

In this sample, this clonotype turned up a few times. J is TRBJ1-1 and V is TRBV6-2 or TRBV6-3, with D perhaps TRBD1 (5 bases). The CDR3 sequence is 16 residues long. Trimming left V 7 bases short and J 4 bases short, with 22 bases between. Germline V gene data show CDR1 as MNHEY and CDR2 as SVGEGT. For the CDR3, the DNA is TGTGCCAGCAAAGGGGACGGCGGGGTAATTGGCACTGAAGCTTTCTTT. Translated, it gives CASKGDGGVIGTEAFF.

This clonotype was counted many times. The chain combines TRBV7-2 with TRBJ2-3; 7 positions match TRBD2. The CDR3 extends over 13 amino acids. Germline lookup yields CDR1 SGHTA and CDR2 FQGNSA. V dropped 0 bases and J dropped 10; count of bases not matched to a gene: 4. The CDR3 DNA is TGTGCCAGCAGCTTAGCGGCGGGAGCTTCGCAGTATTTT. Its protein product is CASSLAAGASQYF.

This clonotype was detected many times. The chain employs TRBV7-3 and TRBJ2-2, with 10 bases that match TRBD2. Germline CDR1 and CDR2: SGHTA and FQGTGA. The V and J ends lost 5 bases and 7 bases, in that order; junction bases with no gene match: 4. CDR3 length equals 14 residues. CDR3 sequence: CASSQWTSGGELFF. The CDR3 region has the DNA TGTGCCAGCAGCCAGTGGACTAGCGGCGGGGAGCTGTTTTTT.

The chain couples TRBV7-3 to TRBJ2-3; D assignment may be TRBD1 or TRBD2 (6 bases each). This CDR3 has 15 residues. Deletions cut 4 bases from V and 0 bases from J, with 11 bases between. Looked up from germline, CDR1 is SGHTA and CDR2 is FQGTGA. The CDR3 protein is CASSSRGESTDTQYF. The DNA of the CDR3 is TGTGCCAGCAGCTCAAGGGGGGAGAGCACAGATACGCAGTATTTT.

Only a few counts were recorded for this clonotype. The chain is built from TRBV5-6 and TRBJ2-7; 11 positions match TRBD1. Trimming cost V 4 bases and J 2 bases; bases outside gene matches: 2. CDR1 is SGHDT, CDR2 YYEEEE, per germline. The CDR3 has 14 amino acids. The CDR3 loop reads CASSEGQGAYEQYF. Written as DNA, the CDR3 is TGTGCCAGCAGCGAGGGACAGGGGGCCTACGAGCAGTACTTC.

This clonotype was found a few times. The CDR3 sequence: CATSGPWTGSYEQYF. Here the CDR3 DNA reads TGTGCCACCAGCGGGCCTTGGACAGGGAGCTACGAGCAGTACTTC. The rearrangement links TRBV15 to TRBJ2-7, with 8 bases identical to TRBD1. Looked up from germline, CDR1 is LNHNV and CDR2 is YYDKDF (reference sequence). With 5 bases clipped from V and 3 bases from J, the junction kept 9 bases outside the gene matches. The CDR3 runs to 15 residues.